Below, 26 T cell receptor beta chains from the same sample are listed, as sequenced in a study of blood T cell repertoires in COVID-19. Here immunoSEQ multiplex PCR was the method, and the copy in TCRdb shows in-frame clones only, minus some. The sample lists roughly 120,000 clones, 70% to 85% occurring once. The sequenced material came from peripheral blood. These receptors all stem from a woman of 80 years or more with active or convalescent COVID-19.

The CDR3 loop is CASNNAGQENYGYTF. The CDR3 nucleotides are TGTGCCAGCAACAATGCGGGACAGGAAAACTATGGCTACACCTTC. V usage is TRBV5-5 and J usage is TRBJ1-2; 8 bases map to TRBD1. The length of the CDR3 is 15 residues. Per the germline V gene, CDR1 is SGHKS and CDR2 is YYEKEE (reference sequence). Trimming at V came to 6 bases and at J to 2 bases, leaving 9 bases not matched to a gene.

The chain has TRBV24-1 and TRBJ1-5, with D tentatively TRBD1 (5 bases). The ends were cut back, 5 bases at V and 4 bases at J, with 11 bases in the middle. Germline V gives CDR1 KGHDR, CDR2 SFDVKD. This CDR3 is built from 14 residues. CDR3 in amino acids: CATSVGGENQPQHF. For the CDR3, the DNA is TGTGCCACCAGTGTTGGGGGGGAGAATCAGCCCCAGCATTTT.

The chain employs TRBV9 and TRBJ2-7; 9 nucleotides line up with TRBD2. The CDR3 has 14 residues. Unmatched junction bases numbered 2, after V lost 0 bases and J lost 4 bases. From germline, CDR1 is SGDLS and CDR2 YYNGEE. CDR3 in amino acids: CASSVGLAGYEQYF. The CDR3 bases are TGTGCCAGCAGCGTAGGGCTAGCGGGATACGAGCAGTACTTC. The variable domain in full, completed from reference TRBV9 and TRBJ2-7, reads DSGVTQTPKHLITATGQRVTLRCSPRSGDLSVYWYQQSLDQGLQFLIQYYNGEERAKGNILERFSAQQFPDLHSELNLSSLELGDSALYFCASSVGLAGYEQYFGPGTRLTVT.

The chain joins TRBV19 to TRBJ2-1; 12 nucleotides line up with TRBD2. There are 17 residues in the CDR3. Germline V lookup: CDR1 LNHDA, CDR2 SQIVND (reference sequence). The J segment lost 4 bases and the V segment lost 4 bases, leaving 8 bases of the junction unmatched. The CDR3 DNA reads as TGTGCCAGTAGTACTCTCGGACTAGCGGGAATATACAATGAGCAGTTCTTC. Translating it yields CASSTLGLAGIYNEQFF.

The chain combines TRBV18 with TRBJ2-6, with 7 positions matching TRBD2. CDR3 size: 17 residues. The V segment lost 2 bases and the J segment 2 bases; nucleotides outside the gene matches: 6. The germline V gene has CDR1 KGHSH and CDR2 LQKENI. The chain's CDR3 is CASSPWAAGAGANVLTF. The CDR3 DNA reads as TGTGCCAGCTCACCATGGGCGGCGGGGGCTGGGGCCAACGTCCTGACTTTC.

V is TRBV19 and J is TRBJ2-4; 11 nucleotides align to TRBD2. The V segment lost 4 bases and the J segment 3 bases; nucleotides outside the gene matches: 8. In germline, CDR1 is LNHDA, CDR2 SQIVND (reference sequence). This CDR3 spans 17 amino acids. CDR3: CASSNPGLAGVKNIQYF. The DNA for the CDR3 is TGTGCCAGTAGTAACCCAGGACTAGCGGGTGTCAAAAACATTCAGTACTTC. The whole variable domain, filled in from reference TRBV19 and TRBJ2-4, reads DGGITQSPKYLFRKEGQNVTLSCEQNLNHDAMYWYRQDPGQGLRLIYYSQIVNDFQKGDIAEGYSVSREKKESFPLTVTSAQKNPTAFYLCASSNPGLAGVKNIQYFGAGTRLSVL.

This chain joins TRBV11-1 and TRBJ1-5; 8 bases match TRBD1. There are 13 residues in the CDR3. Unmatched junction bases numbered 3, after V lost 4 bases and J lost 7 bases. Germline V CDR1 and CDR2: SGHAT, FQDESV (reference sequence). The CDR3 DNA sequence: TGTGCCAGCAGCTCCGACAGGGGACAGCCCCAGCATTTT. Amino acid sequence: CASSSDRGQPQHF.

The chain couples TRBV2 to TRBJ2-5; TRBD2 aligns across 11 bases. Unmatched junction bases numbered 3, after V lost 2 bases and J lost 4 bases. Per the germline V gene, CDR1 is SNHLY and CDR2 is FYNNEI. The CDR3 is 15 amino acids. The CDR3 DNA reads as TGTGCCAGCAGTGAAACGGGACTAGCGGCAGAGACCCAGTACTTC. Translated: CASSETGLAAETQYF.

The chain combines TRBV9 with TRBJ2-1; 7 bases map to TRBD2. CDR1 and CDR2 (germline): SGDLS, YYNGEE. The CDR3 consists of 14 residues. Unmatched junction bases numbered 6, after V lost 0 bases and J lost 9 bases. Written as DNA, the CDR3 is TGTGCCAGCAGCGTAGGAGGCGGGAGTCGTGAGCAGTTCTTC. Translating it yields CASSVGGGSREQFF.

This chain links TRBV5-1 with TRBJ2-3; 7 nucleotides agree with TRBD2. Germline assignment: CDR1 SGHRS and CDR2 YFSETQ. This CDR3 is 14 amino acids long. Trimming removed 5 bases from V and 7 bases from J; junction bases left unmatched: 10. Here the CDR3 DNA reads TGCGCCAGCAGAGCTTGGGCGGGGGTGAATACGCAGTATTTT. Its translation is CASRAWAGVNTQYF.

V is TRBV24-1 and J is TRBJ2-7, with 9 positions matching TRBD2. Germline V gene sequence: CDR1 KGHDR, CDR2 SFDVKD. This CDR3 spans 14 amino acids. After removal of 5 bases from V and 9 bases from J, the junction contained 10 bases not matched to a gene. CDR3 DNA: TGTGCCACCAGTGCGGCGGGAGGGCTCAATGGGCAGTACTTC. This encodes CATSAAGGLNGQYF.

Here the CDR3 reads CASTVGTSLKREQYF. The CDR3 DNA sequence: TGTGCCAGCACCGTTGGGACTAGCCTGAAACGCGAGCAGTACTTC. The chain is built from TRBV11-1 and TRBJ2-7; 9 bases match TRBD2. This CDR3 region has 15 residues. CDR1 and CDR2 (germline): SGHAT, FQDESV (reference sequence). The V gene end was trimmed by 7 bases and the J gene end by 6 bases; junction bases not matched to a gene: 13.

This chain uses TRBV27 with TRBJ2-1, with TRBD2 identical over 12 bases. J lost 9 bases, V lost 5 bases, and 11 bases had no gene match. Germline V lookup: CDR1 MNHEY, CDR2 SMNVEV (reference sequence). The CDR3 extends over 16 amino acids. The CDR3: CASSNPRTSGMVEQFF. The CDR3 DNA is TGTGCCAGCAGTAATCCTCGGACTAGCGGGATGGTTGAGCAGTTCTTC.

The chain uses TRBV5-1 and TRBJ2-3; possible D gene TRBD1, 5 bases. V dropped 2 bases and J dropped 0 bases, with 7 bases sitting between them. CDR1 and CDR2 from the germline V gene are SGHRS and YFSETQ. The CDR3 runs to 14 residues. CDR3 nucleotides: TGCGCCAGCAGCTTCCAGGGCAGCACAGATACGCAGTATTTT. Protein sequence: CASSFQGSTDTQYF. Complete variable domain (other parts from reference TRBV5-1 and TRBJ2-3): KAGVTQTPRYLIKTRGQQVTLSCSPISGHRSVSWYQQTPGQGLQFLFEYFSETQRNKGNFPGRFSGRQFSNSRSEMNVSTLELGDSALYLCASSFQGSTDTQYFGPGTRLTVL.

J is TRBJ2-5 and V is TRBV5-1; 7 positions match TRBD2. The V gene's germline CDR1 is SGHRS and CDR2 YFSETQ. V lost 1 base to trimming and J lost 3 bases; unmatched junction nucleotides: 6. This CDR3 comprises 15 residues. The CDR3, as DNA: TGCGCCAGCAGCTTGCAGGGAGGGGCGGAAGAGACCCAGTACTTC. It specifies CASSLQGGAEETQYF.

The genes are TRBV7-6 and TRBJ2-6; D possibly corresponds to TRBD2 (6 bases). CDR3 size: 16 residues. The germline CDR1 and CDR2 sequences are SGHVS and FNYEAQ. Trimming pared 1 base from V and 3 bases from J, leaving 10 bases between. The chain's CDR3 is CASSLVSGFGANVLTF. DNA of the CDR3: TGTGCCAGCAGCTTAGTGAGCGGGTTTGGGGCCAACGTCCTGACTTTC.

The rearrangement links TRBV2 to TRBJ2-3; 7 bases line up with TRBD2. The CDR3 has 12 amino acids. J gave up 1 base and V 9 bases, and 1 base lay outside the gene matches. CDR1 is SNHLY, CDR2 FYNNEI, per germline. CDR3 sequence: CASRGGTDTQYF. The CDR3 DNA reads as TGTGCCAGTCGGGGGGGCACAGATACGCAGTATTTT.

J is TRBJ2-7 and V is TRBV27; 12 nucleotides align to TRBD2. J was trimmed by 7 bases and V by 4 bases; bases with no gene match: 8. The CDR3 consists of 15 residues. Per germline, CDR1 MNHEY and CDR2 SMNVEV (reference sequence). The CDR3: CASSSSGRAAREQYF. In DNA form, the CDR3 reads TGTGCCAGCAGTTCTAGCGGGAGGGCCGCAAGGGAGCAGTACTTC.

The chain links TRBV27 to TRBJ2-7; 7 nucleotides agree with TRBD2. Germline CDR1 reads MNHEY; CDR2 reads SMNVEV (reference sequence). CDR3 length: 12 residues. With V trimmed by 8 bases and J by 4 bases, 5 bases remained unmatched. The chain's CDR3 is CASGTIRYEQYF. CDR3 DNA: TGTGCCAGCGGGACTATTAGGTACGAGCAGTACTTC.

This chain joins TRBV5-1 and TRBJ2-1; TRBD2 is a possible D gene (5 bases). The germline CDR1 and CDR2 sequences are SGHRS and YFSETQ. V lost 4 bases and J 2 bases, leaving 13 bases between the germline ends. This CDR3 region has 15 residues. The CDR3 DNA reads TGCGCCAGCAGCCCCGCGGGCGGCGCCTACAATGAGCAGTTCTTC. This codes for CASSPAGGAYNEQFF.

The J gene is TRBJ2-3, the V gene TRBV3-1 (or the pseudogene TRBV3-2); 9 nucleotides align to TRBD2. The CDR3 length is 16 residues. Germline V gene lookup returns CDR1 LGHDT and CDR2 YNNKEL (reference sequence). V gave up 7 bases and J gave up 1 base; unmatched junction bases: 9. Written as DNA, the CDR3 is TGTGCCAGCACCGGGCGGGAGGGCCAGGGCACAGATACGCAGTATTTT. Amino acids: CASTGREGQGTDTQYF.

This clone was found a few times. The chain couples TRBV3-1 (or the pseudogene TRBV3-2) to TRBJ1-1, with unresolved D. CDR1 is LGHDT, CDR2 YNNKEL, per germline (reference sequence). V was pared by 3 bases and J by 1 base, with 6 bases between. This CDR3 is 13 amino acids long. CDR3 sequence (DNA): TGTGCCAGCAGCCATATACAGAACACTGAAGCTTTCTTT. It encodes CASSHIQNTEAFF.

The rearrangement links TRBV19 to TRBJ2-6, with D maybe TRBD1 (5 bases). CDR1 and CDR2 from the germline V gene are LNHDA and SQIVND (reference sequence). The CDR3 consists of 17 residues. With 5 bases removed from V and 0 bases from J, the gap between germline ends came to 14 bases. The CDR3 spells CASSQAGLVSGANVLTF. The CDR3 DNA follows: TGTGCCAGTAGTCAGGCAGGGTTAGTCTCTGGGGCCAACGTCCTGACTTTC.

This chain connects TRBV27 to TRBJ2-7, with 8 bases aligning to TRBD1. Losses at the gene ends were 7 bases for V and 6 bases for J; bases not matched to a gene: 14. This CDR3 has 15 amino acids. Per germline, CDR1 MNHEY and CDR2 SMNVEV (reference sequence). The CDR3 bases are TGTGCCAGCACCCTAAATGGCGGACAGGGCGGCGAGCAGTACTTC. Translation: CASTLNGGQGGEQYF.

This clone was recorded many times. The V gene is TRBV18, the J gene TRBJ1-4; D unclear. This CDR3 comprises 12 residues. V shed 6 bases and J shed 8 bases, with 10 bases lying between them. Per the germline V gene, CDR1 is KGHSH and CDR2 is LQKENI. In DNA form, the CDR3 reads TGTGCCAGCTCGTTTGGGGAGGAAAAACTGTTTTTT. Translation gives CASSFGEEKLFF. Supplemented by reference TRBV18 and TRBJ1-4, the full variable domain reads NAGVMQNPRHLVRRRGQEARLRCSPMKGHSHVYWYRQLPEEGLKFMVYLQKENIIDESGMPKERFSAEFPKEGPSILRIQQVVRGDSAAYFCASSFGEEKLFFGSGTQLSVL.

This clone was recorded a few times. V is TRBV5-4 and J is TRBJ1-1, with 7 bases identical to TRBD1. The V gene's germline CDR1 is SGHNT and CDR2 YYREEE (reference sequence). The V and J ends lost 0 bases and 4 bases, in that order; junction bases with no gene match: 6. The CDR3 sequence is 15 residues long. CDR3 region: CASSLEGAHLTEAFF. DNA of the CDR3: TGTGCCAGCAGCTTGGAGGGGGCGCACCTCACTGAAGCTTTCTTT. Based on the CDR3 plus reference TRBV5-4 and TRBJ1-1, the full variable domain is ETGVTQSPTHLIKTRGQQVTLRCSSQSGHNTVSWYQQALGQGPQFIFQYYREEENGRGNFPPRFSGLQFPNYSSELNVNALELDDSALYLCASSLEGAHLTEAFFGQGTRLTVV.